This T cell receptor (beta chain) was retrieved from a study of T cells after yellow fever vaccination. On the study more broadly: SMART-Seq v4 Ultra Low Input handled preparation of low-cell-number fractions.

From the 5' RACE reads, TCRdb called clonotypes with MiXCR, one entry per CDR3 protein. The sample has around 600,000 distinct CDR3 sequences, more than 9% seen once. This clonotype was observed a few times. Its antigen is unidentified. The junction had 10 bases not matched to a gene; V was cut back by 2 bases and J by 7 bases. CDR3 length: 16 amino acids. Germline values: CDR1 SGHTA, CDR2 FQGTGA. Overall study results and limits: Contamination by abundant bulk-population clonotypes could be present in FACS-sorted repertoires.

V gene TRBV7-3 combines with J gene TRBJ2-1; the match to TRBD2 covers 8 bases. The source of this sequence is a man aged 30 to 45 who received the YFV17D yellow fever vaccine. This material consisted of PBMCs, taken on the day of the yellow fever booster vaccination. CDR3 DNA sequence: TGTGCCAGCAGCTTATGGGCCGGGAGGGCCACGAATGAGCAGTTCTTC. Translation gives CASSLWAGRATNEQFF.